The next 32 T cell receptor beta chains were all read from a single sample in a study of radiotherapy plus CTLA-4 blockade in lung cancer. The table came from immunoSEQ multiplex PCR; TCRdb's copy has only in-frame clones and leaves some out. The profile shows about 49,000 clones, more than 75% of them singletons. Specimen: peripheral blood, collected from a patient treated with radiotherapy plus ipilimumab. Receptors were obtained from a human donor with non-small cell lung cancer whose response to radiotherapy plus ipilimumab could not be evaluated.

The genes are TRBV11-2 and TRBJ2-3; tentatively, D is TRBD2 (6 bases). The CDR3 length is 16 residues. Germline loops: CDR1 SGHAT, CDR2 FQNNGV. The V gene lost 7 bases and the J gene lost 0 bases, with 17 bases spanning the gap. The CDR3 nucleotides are TGTGCCAGCACCCCCCCCGGCGGGGAAAGCACAGATACGCAGTATTTT. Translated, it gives CASTPPGGESTDTQYF.

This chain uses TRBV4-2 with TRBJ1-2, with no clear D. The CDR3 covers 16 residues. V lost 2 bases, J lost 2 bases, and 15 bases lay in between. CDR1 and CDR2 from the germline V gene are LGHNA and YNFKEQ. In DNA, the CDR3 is TGTGCCAGCAGCCAACCCGGGGAAGGGATGAACTATGGCTACACCTTC. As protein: CASSQPGEGMNYGYTF.

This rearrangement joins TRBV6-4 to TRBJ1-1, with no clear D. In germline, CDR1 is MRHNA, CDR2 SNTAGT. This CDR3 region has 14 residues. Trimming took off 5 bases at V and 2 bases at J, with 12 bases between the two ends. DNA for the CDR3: TGTGCCAGCAGTACACACCCGGGTAACACTGAAGCTTTCTTT. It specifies CASSTHPGNTEAFF.

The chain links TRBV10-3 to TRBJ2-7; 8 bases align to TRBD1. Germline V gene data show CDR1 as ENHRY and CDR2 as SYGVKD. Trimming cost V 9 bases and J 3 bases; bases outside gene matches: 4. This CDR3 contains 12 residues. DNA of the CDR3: TGTGCCATACAGGACAGGGACTACGAGCAGTACTTC. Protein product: CAIQDRDYEQYF.

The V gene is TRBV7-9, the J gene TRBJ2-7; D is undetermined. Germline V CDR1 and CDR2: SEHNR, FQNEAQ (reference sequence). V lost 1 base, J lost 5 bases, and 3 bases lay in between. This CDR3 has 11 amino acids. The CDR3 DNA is TGTGCCAGCAGCTTAGTCGACGAGCAGTACTTC. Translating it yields CASSLVDEQYF.

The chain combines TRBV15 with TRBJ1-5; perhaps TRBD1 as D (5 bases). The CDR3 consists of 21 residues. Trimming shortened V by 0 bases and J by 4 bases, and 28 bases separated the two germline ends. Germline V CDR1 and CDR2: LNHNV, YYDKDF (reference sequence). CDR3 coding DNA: TGTGCCACCAGCAGAGAAACAGGAAAAAACCGGGTACGTGAAGGGAATCAGCCCCAGCATTTT. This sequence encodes CATSRETGKNRVREGNQPQHF.

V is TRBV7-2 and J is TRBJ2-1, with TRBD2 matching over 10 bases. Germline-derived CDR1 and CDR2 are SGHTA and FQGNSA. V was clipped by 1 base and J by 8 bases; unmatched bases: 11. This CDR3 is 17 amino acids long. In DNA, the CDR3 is TGTGCCAGCAGCTTAGTTCTTTCTAGCGGGAGTCTGGATGAGCAGTTCTTC. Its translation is CASSLVLSSGSLDEQFF.

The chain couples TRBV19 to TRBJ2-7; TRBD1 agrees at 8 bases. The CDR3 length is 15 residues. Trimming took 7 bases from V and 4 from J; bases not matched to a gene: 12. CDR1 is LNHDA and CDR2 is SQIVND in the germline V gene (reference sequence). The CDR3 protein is CASTVGDRSIYEQYF. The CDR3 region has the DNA TGTGCCAGTACGGTGGGGGACAGGTCAATTTACGAGCAGTACTTC.

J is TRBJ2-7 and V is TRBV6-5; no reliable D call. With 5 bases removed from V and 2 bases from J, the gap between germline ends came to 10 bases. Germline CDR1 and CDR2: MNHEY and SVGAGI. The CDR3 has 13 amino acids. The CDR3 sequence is CASSTPQAYEQYF. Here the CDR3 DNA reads TGTGCCAGCAGTACCCCCCAGGCCTACGAGCAGTACTTC.

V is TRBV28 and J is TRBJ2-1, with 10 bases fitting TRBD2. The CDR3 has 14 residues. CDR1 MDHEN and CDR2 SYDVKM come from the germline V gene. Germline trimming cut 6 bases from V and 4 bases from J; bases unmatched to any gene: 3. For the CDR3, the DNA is TGTGCCAGCAGGGAGCGGGAGGGGTACAATGAGCAGTTCTTC. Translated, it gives CASREREGYNEQFF.

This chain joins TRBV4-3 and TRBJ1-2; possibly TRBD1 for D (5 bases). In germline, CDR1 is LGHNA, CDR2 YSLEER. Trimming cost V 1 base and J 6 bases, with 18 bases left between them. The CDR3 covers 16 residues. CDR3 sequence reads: CASSQAPLTEPNGYTF. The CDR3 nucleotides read TGCGCCAGCAGCCAAGCCCCTCTGACAGAACCCAATGGCTACACCTTC.

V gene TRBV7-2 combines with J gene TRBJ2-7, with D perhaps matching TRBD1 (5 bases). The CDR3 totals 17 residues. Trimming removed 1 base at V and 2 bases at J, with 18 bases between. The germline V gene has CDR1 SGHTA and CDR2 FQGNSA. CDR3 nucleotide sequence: TGTGCCAGCAGCTTAGACGACAGCATCCTTTTTACCTACGAGCAGTACTTC. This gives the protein CASSLDDSILFTYEQYF. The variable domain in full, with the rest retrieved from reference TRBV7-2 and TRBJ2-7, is GAGVSQSPSNKVTEKGKDVELRCDPISGHTALYWYRQSLGQGLEFLIYFQGNSAPDKSGLPSDRFSAERTGGSVSTLTIQRTQQEDSAVYLCASSLDDSILFTYEQYFGPGTRLTVT.

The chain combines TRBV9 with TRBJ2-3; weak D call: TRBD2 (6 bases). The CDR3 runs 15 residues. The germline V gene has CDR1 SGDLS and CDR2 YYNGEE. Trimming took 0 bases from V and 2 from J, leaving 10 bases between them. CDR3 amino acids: CASSVDGSITDTQYF. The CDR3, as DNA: TGTGCCAGCAGCGTAGACGGGAGTATCACAGATACGCAGTATTTT.

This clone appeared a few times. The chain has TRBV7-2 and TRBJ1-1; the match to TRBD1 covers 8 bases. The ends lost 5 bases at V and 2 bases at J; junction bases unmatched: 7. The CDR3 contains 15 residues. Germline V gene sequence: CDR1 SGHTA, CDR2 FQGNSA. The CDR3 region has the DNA TGTGCCAGCAGCACCACAGGGGGTATAAACACTGAAGCTTTCTTT. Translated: CASSTTGGINTEAFF.

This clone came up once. The CDR3 DNA follows: TGTGCCAGCAGCTTGGGGAGCAGGGGAGTTTTGACAGATACGCAGTATTTT. This sequence encodes CASSLGSRGVLTDTQYF. The chain joins TRBV5-4 to TRBJ2-3, with a tentative D call TRBD1 (6 bases). The CDR3 extends over 17 amino acids. V was pared by 0 bases and J by 3 bases, with 17 bases between. The germline CDR1 and CDR2 sequences are SGHNT and YYREEE (reference sequence).

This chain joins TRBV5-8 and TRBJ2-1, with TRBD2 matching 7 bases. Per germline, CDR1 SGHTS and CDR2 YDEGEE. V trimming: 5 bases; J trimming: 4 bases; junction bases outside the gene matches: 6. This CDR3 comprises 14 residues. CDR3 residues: CASRPQGGYNEQFF. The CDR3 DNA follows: TGTGCCAGCAGGCCCCAGGGAGGGTACAATGAGCAGTTCTTC.

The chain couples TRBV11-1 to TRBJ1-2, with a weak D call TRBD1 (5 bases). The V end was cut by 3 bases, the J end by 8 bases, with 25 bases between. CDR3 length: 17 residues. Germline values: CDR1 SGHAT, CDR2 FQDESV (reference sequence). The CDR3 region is CASSFESDAGGPNGYTF. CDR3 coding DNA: TGTGCCAGCAGCTTTGAATCAGACGCGGGGGGTCCGAACGGCTACACCTTC.

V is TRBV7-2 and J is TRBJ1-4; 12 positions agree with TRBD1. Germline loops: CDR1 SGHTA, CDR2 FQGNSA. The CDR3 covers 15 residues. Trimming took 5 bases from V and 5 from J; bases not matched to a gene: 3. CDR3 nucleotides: TGTGCCAGCAGCCGGGGACAGGGGGCGAATGAAAAACTGTTTTTT. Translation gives CASSRGQGANEKLFF.

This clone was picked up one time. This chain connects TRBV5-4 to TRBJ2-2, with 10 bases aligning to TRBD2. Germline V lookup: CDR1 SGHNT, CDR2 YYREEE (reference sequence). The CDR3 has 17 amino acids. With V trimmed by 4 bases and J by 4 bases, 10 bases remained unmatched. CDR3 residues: CASSQGPSGSITGELFF. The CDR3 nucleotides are TGTGCCAGCAGCCAGGGTCCTAGCGGGAGTATCACCGGGGAGCTGTTTTTT.

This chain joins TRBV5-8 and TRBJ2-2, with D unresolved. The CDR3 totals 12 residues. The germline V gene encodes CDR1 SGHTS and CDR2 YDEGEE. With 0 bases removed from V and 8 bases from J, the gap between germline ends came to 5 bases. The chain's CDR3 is CASSLGIGELFF. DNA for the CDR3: TGTGCCAGCAGCTTGGGTATTGGGGAGCTGTTTTTT.

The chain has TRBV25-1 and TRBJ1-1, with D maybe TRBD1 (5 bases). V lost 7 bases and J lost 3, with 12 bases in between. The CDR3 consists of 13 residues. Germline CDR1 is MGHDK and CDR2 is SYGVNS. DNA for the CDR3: TGTGCCAGCACCCCTGGGGGGGACACTGAAGCTTTCTTT. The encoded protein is CASTPGGDTEAFF.

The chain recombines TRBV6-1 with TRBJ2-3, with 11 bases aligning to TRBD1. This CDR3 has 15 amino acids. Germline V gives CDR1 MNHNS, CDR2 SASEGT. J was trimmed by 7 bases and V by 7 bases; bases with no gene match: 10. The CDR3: CASNEGTGGRNTQYF. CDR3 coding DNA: TGTGCCAGCAACGAAGGGACAGGGGGGAGGAATACGCAGTATTTT.

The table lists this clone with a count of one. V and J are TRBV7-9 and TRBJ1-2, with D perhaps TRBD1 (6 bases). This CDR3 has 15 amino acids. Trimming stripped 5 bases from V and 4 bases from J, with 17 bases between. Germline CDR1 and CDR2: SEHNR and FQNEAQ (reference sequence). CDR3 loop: CASSIPSGHIYGYTF. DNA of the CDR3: TGTGCCAGCAGCATCCCCTCGGGACACATCTATGGCTACACCTTC.

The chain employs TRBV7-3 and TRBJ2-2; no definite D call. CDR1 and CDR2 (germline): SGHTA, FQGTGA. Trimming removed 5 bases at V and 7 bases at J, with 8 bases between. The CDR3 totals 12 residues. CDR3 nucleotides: TGTGCCAGCAGCCCGAACGGCGGGGAGCTGTTTTTT. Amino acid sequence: CASSPNGGELFF.

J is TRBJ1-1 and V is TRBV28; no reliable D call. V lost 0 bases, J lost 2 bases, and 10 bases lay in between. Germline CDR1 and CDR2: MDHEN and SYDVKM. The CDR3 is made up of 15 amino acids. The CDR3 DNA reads TGTGCCAGCAGTTTATGGGGCGTCCTAAACACTGAAGCTTTCTTT. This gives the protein CASSLWGVLNTEAFF. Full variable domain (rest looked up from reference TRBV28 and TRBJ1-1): DVKVTQSSRYLVKRTGEKVFLECVQDMDHENMFWYRQDPGLGLRLIYFSYDVKMKEKGDIPEGYSVSREKKERFSLILESASTNQTSMYLCASSLWGVLNTEAFFGQGTRLTVV.

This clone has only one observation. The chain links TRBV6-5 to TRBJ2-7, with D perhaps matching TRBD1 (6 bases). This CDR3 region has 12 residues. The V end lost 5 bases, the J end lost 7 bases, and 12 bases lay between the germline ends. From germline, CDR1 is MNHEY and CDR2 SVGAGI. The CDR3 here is CASSAGVGEQYF. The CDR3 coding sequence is TGTGCCAGCAGTGCAGGGGTAGGAGAGCAGTACTTC.

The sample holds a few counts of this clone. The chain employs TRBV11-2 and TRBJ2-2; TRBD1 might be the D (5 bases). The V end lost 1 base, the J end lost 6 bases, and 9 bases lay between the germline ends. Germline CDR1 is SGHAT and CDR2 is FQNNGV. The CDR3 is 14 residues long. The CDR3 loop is CASSLGEGAGELFF. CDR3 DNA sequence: TGTGCCAGCAGCTTAGGGGAAGGGGCCGGGGAGCTGTTTTTT.

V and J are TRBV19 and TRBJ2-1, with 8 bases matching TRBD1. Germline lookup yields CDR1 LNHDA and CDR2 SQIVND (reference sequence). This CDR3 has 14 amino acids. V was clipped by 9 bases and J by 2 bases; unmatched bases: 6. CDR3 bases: TGTGCCAGACCCCAGGGGGCACCCTACAATGAGCAGTTCTTC. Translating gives CARPQGAPYNEQFF.

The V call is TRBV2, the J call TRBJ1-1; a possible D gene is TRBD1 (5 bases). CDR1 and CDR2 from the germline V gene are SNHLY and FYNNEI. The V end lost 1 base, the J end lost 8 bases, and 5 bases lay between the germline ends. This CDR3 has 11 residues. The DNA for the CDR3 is TGTGCCAGCAGTGAAGGGACAGAAGCTTTCTTT. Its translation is CASSEGTEAFF. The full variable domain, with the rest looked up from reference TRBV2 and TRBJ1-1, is EPEVTQTPSHQVTQMGQEVILRCVPISNHLYFYWYRQILGQKVEFLVSFYNNEISEKSEIFDDQFSVERPDGSNFTLKIRSTKLEDSAMYFCASSEGTEAFFGQGTRLTVV.

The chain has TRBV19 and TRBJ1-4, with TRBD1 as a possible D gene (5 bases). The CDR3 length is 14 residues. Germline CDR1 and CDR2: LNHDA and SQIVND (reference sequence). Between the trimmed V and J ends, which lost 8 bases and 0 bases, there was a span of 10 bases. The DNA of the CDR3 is TGTGCCAGTGGACATTCTGCAACTAATGAAAAACTGTTTTTT. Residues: CASGHSATNEKLFF. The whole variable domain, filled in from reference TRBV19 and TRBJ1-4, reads DGGITQSPKYLFRKEGQNVTLSCEQNLNHDAMYWYRQDPGQGLRLIYYSQIVNDFQKGDIAEGYSVSREKKESFPLTVTSAQKNPTAFYLCASGHSATNEKLFFGSGTQLSVL.

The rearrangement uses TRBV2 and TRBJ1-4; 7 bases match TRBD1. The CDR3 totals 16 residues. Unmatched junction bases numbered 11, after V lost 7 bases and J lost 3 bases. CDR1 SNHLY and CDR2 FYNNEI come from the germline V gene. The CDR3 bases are TGTGCCAGCAAACTGGAACACGGGACAGCTAATGAAAAACTGTTTTTT. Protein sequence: CASKLEHGTANEKLFF.

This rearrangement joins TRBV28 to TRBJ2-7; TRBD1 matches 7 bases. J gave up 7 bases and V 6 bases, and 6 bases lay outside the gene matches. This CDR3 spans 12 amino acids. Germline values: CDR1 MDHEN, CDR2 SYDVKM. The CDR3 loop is CASSETGWEQYF. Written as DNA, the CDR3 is TGTGCCAGCAGCGAGACAGGGTGGGAGCAGTACTTC.